This record looks at one T cell receptor (beta chain) sequence and its context. The sample originates from a study of T cell changes during pregnancy in multiple sclerosis. CDR1 and CDR2 (germline): LNHDA, SQIVND (reference sequence). The junction had 8 bases not matched to a gene; V was cut back by 2 bases and J by 6 bases. The CDR3 length is 15 residues. Generated by immunoSEQ multiplex PCR, the TCRdb table keeps only in-frame clones and is missing some. The data show 52,000 or so clones, about 90% seen once. Sequencing was performed on CD4+ T cells from peripheral blood mononuclear cells, taken in the first trimester of pregnancy. This chain joins TRBV19 and TRBJ1-1; TRBD1 agrees at 8 bases. This clonotype originated in a female donor with multiple sclerosis, enrolled in a pregnancy study. CDR3 sequence (DNA): TGTGCCAGTAGTATACCGGCAGGGGGCGACCCTGAAGCTTTCTTT. Its translation is CASSIPAGGDPEAFF.